This T cell receptor (beta chain) was captured by sequencing in a study of OX40 agonist ivuxolimab in advanced cancers. As for the study more broadly: Ivuxolimab was an agonistic, fully human IgG2 monoclonal antibody directed against OX40 (CD134), a costimulatory receptor. Partial responses were achieved by three dose-escalation patients, of whom one had hepatocellular carcinoma and two had cutaneous melanoma. Intravenous ivuxolimab was administered to patients every 2 weeks at six dose levels: 0.01, 0.1, 0.3, 1.5, 3 and 10 mg/kg. The dose-escalation cohort was almost 85% male with a mean age of roughly 60 years, ranging from about 20 to 80. Of the roughly 52 dose-escalation patients, hepatocellular carcinoma was present in about 20, melanoma in approximately 15, renal cell carcinoma in 9 and head and neck cancer in 9. Peripheral TCRbeta sequencing was intended to test whether TCR sequence diversity was altered and clonal T-cell expansion was caused by ivuxolimab. Patients were allowed to have had prior anti-PD-1, anti-PD-L1 or anti-CTLA-4 therapy, and approximately 40% of the dose-escalation patients had been treated with checkpoint inhibitors. The paper covers the monotherapy dose-escalation part of the phase I ivuxolimab trial, which included N of about 56 patients. Study-level results and caveats: At doses of 0.1 to 3.0 mg/kg, clonal expansion of both CD4+ and CD8+ blood T cells was observed from baseline to week 6. Low levels of normalized T-cell clonal expansion were also seen in some nonresponding patients. Which antigens the clonally expanded peripheral T cells were specific for was not determined. After ivuxolimab, more expanded clones were found on average in CD8+ T cells than in CD4+ T cells. Partial responders in the 0.1-3.0 mg/kg groups had among the lowest normalized peripheral clonal expansion, especially among CD8+ T cells.

CDR1 and CDR2 are drawn from the germline V gene: MGHRA, YSYEKL. V and J are trimmed by 6 bases and 8 bases, and the gene matches miss 13 bases of the junction. Including cysteine and phenylalanine, the CDR3 has 16 amino acids. Just the 48-base CDR3 DNA is kept, in frame starting at base 1. Patients with autoimmune disease history or receiving systemic immunosuppression were excluded from the trial. Peripheral blood for TCR sequencing was drawn from every dose cohort at baseline, at cycle 4 day 1 and at cycle 7 day 1. The samples were drawn from a first-in-human, open-label, multicenter phase I dose-escalation trial of ivuxolimab. Adults with locally advanced or metastatic head and neck squamous cell, hepatocellular, melanoma or renal cell carcinoma were enrolled in the trial. Before TCR sequencing, CD4+ T cells and CD8+ T cells from peripheral blood were sorted into separate populations. Genomic DNA was extracted from sorted cells for sequencing of the TCRbeta CDR3 region. The immunoSEQ Assay was used to sequence the TCRbeta CDR3 regions. This immuneACCESS table, as held by TCRdb, lists in-frame sequences with V and J called but not all clones. Of the missing ones, under half trace to an unresolved V gene in checked studies; the others have no known cause. The sample table contains 55,000 to 75,000 clones; only one count was recorded for approximately 82% of them. 5% of the sample belongs to the ten largest clones.

A remark on this clone: The antigen it binds to is not known. Per-base qualities were not stored, and no clone one base away is much larger.

The V and J segments used are TRBV4-1 and TRBJ2-6; 7 middle bases align to TRBD2. This TCR was recovered from an adult with an advanced solid tumor such as melanoma, head and neck, liver or kidney cancer. Sample: CD4+ or CD8+ T cells sorted from blood, taken in a trial of the OX40 agonist ivuxolimab. The nucleotides are TGCGCCAGCAGGGACATCGGGGGGAAGAACACCAACGTCCTGACTTTC. Its coded protein is CASRDIGGKNTNVLTF.